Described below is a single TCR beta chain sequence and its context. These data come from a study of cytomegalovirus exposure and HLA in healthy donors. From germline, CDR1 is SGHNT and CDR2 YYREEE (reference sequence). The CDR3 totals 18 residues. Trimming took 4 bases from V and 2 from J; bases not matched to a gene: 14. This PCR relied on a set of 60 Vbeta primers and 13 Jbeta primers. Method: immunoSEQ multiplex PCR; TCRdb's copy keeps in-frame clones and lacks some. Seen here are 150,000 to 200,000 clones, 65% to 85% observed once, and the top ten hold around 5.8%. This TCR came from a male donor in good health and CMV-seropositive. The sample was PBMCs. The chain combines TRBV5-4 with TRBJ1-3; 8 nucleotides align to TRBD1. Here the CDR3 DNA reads TGTGCCAGCAGCCCCGAAGTAGGACAGGGTATTCCTGGAAACACCATATATTTT. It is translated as CASSPEVGQGIPGNTIYF. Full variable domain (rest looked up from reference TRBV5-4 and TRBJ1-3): ETGVTQSPTHLIKTRGQQVTLRCSSQSGHNTVSWYQQALGQGPQFIFQYYREEENGRGNFPPRFSGLQFPNYSSELNVNALELDDSALYLCASSPEVGQGIPGNTIYFGEGSWLTVV.